This is a list of T cell receptor beta chains from one sample in a study of T-cell memory formation after mild COVID-19. TCRdb recomputed calls from the 5' RACE reads with MiXCR, one row per CDR3 protein. The sample gives 550,000 to 600,000 distinct CDR3 sequences, 17% of which show up once; less than 10% is in the top ten. The sequenced sample consisted of PBMCs or a T cell subset sorted from them (not recorded which). The receptors stem from an adult woman who had mild COVID-19 (a few samples of this study predate the infection). Cell type and time point are not known. Both conserved end residues are part of each CDR3. The D gene is left open where the match is weak. The size of a clone is reported for some rows only, either as once, few or many, or as a class for expanded clones.

j_gene: TRBJ1-2; d_gene: TRBD1; v_gene: TRBV20-1; abundance: NA; CDR3aa: CSASLHRDRGSYGYTF; CDR3nt: TGCAGTGCTAGCCTACACCGGGACAGGGGTTCCTATGGCTACACCTTC
j_gene: TRBJ1-1; d_gene: NA; v_gene: TRBV5-6; abundance: few; CDR3aa: CASSLADTANTEAFF; CDR3nt: TGTGCCAGCAGCTTGGCGGACACAGCGAACACTGAAGCTTTCTTT
j_gene: TRBJ2-3; d_gene: TRBD2; v_gene: TRBV20-1; abundance: few; CDR3aa: CSAIPLGGGNTDTQYF; CDR3nt: TGCAGTGCCATCCCACTAGGCGGGGGGAACACAGATACGCAGTATTTT
j_gene: TRBJ1-2; d_gene: TRBD1; v_gene: TRBV5-5; abundance: once; CDR3aa: CASRQGANAYGYTF; CDR3nt: TGTGCCAGCAGACAGGGGGCGAATGCCTATGGCTACACCTTC
j_gene: TRBJ2-4; d_gene: NA; v_gene: TRBV12-3/TRBV12-4; abundance: NA; CDR3aa: CASASAKNIQYF; CDR3nt: TGTGCCAGCGCCAGCGCTAAAAACATTCAGTACTTC
j_gene: TRBJ2-3; d_gene: TRBD1; v_gene: TRBV29-1; abundance: NA; CDR3aa: CSGGRQGVTDTQYF; CDR3nt: TGCAGCGGGGGTCGGCAGGGGGTAACAGATACGCAGTATTTT
j_gene: TRBJ2-1; d_gene: TRBD1; v_gene: TRBV10-3; abundance: NA; CDR3aa: CAISQQGASANEQFF; CDR3nt: TGTGCCATCAGTCAACAGGGGGCGAGCGCAAATGAGCAGTTCTTC
j_gene: TRBJ1-1; d_gene: NA; v_gene: TRBV20-1; abundance: NA; CDR3aa: CSVRVSGVEAFF; CDR3nt: TGCAGTGTACGAGTATCGGGGGTTGAAGCTTTCTTT
j_gene: TRBJ2-7; d_gene: NA; v_gene: TRBV2; abundance: few; CDR3aa: CASSALGYEQYF; CDR3nt: TGTGCCAGCAGTGCTTTAGGCTACGAGCAGTACTTC
j_gene: TRBJ1-2; d_gene: NA; v_gene: TRBV3-1; abundance: few; CDR3aa: CASSQEGAGPYTF; CDR3nt: TGTGCCAGCAGCCAAGAGGGAGCAGGGCCCTACACCTTC
j_gene: TRBJ1-6; d_gene: NA; v_gene: TRBV4-3; abundance: few; CDR3aa: CASSQDLGPSPLHF; CDR3nt: TGCGCCAGCAGCCAAGATCTGGGGCCCTCACCCCTCCACTTT
j_gene: TRBJ2-2; d_gene: NA; v_gene: TRBV7-3; abundance: few; CDR3aa: CASSLTQDNTGELFF; CDR3nt: TGTGCCAGCAGCTTAACTCAGGATAACACCGGGGAGCTGTTTTTT
j_gene: TRBJ2-4; d_gene: TRBD2; v_gene: TRBV7-9; abundance: NA; CDR3aa: CASSIWPSGSGEAKNIQYF; CDR3nt: TGTGCCAGCAGCATTTGGCCTAGCGGGAGCGGTGAAGCCAAAAACATTCAGTACTTC
j_gene: TRBJ2-1; d_gene: TRBD2; v_gene: TRBV7-9; abundance: few; CDR3aa: CASSSALAGVYNEQFF; CDR3nt: TGTGCCAGCAGCTCAGCCTTGGCGGGAGTCTACAATGAGCAGTTCTTC
j_gene: TRBJ2-1; d_gene: NA; v_gene: TRBV7-2; abundance: few; CDR3aa: CASSLALGPSFF; CDR3nt: TGTGCCAGCAGCTTAGCATTGGGACCGTCCTTCTTC
j_gene: TRBJ2-7; d_gene: NA; v_gene: TRBV7-2; abundance: few; CDR3aa: CASSRGSGRYEQYF; CDR3nt: TGTGCCAGCAGCAGAGGTTCGGGACGCTACGAGCAGTACTTC
j_gene: TRBJ2-7; d_gene: NA; v_gene: TRBV6-2/TRBV6-3; abundance: few; CDR3aa: CASTQGNEQYF; CDR3nt: TGTGCCAGCACCCAGGGGAACGAGCAGTACTTC
j_gene: TRBJ1-1; d_gene: NA; v_gene: TRBV5-5; abundance: many; CDR3aa: CASSLADSYTEAFF; CDR3nt: TGTGCCAGCAGCTTGGCGGATTCTTACACTGAAGCTTTCTTT
j_gene: TRBJ1-2; d_gene: NA; v_gene: TRBV4-1; abundance: few; CDR3aa: CASSQESGGYGYTF; CDR3nt: TGCGCCAGCAGCCAAGAGTCGGGGGGCTATGGCTACACCTTC
j_gene: TRBJ2-7; d_gene: TRBD1; v_gene: TRBV5-1; abundance: many; CDR3aa: CASSLGDRVYEQYF; CDR3nt: TGCGCCAGCAGCTTGGGAGACAGGGTCTACGAGCAGTACTTC
j_gene: TRBJ1-2; d_gene: TRBD1; v_gene: TRBV5-1; abundance: few; CDR3aa: CASSNGQGYGYTF; CDR3nt: TGCGCCAGCAGCAACGGACAGGGGTATGGCTACACCTTC
j_gene: TRBJ2-3; d_gene: TRBD2; v_gene: TRBV3-1; abundance: NA; CDR3aa: CASSPAGGLADTQYF; CDR3nt: TGTGCCAGCAGTCCAGCGGGGGGGCTGGCCGATACGCAGTATTTT
j_gene: TRBJ2-1; d_gene: NA; v_gene: TRBV6-6; abundance: NA; CDR3aa: CASTLEGIYNEQFF; CDR3nt: TGTGCCAGCACCCTCGAGGGGATTTACAATGAGCAGTTCTTC
j_gene: TRBJ1-1; d_gene: NA; v_gene: TRBV18; abundance: few; CDR3aa: CASSPHRDLNTEAFF; CDR3nt: TGTGCCAGCTCACCTCACAGGGATCTGAACACTGAAGCTTTCTTT
j_gene: TRBJ2-3; d_gene: TRBD2; v_gene: TRBV7-9; abundance: many; CDR3aa: CASSLGIAGVTDTQYF; CDR3nt: TGTGCCAGCAGCTTGGGAATAGCGGGCGTCACAGATACGCAGTATTTT
j_gene: TRBJ2-3; d_gene: NA; v_gene: TRBV5-4; abundance: many; CDR3aa: CASSPPQEDTQYF; CDR3nt: TGTGCCAGCAGCCCGCCTCAAGAAGATACGCAGTATTTT
j_gene: TRBJ2-5; d_gene: NA; v_gene: TRBV30; abundance: few; CDR3aa: CAWSVTGGETQYF; CDR3nt: TGTGCCTGGAGTGTGACTGGAGGGGAGACCCAGTACTTC
j_gene: TRBJ1-1; d_gene: TRBD1; v_gene: TRBV27; abundance: NA; CDR3aa: CASGLGTGFGNTEAFF; CDR3nt: TGTGCCAGCGGGCTCGGGACAGGGTTTGGGAACACTGAAGCTTTCTTT
j_gene: TRBJ2-6; d_gene: NA; v_gene: TRBV20-1; abundance: NA; CDR3aa: CSARDAGLSGANVLTF; CDR3nt: TGCAGTGCTAGAGACGCGGGGCTCTCTGGGGCCAACGTCCTGACTTTC
j_gene: TRBJ1-1; d_gene: NA; v_gene: TRBV11-3; abundance: NA; CDR3aa: CASIRAPNTEAFF; CDR3nt: TGTGCCAGCATAAGAGCCCCGAACACTGAAGCTTTCTTT
j_gene: TRBJ1-5; d_gene: NA; v_gene: TRBV7-9; abundance: many; CDR3aa: CASSSRGQPQHF; CDR3nt: TGTGCCAGCAGCTCACGGGGGCAGCCCCAGCATTTT
j_gene: TRBJ2-1; d_gene: TRBD2; v_gene: TRBV7-2; abundance: few; CDR3aa: CASSLALAGAYNEQFF; CDR3nt: TGTGCCAGCAGCTTAGCCCTCGCGGGAGCCTACAATGAGCAGTTCTTC
j_gene: TRBJ2-1; d_gene: NA; v_gene: TRBV7-2; abundance: NA; CDR3aa: CASSSSRGGVNEQFF; CDR3nt: TGTGCCAGCAGCTCCTCTAGGGGCGGGGTCAATGAGCAGTTCTTC
j_gene: TRBJ2-1; d_gene: TRBD1; v_gene: TRBV4-3; abundance: NA; CDR3aa: CASSQVGRGSFDNEQFF; CDR3nt: TGCGCCAGCAGCCAAGTGGGCAGGGGGAGCTTCGACAATGAGCAGTTCTTC
j_gene: TRBJ2-5; d_gene: NA; v_gene: TRBV12-3/TRBV12-4; abundance: NA; CDR3aa: CASSPRDPPQETQYF; CDR3nt: TGTGCCAGCAGTCCCCGGGACCCACCACAAGAGACCCAGTACTTC
j_gene: TRBJ1-2; d_gene: NA; v_gene: TRBV4-1; abundance: NA; CDR3aa: CASRHPPGQRNYGYTF; CDR3nt: TGCGCCAGCAGACACCCACCGGGACAAAGAAACTATGGCTACACCTTC
j_gene: TRBJ1-2; d_gene: NA; v_gene: TRBV10-3; abundance: NA; CDR3aa: CAISDRGTDGYTF; CDR3nt: TGTGCCATCAGTGACAGGGGAACGGATGGCTACACCTTC
j_gene: TRBJ2-7; d_gene: TRBD1; v_gene: TRBV5-1; abundance: NA; CDR3aa: CASSPGGQGGAYEQYF; CDR3nt: TGCGCCAGCAGCCCCGGCGGACAGGGGGGGGCCTACGAGCAGTACTTC
j_gene: TRBJ1-2; d_gene: NA; v_gene: TRBV2; abundance: NA; CDR3aa: CASTTGLGNGYTF; CDR3nt: TGTGCCAGCACAACAGGGCTCGGAAATGGCTACACCTTC
j_gene: TRBJ2-3; d_gene: NA; v_gene: TRBV20-1; abundance: few; CDR3aa: CSARAWADTQYF; CDR3nt: TGCAGTGCTAGAGCCTGGGCAGATACGCAGTATTTT
j_gene: TRBJ2-3; d_gene: TRBD2; v_gene: TRBV12-3/TRBV12-4; abundance: few; CDR3aa: CASSSTSGISDTQYF; CDR3nt: TGTGCCAGCAGTTCGACTAGCGGGATTTCGGATACGCAGTATTTT
j_gene: TRBJ2-5; d_gene: NA; v_gene: TRBV6-2/TRBV6-3; abundance: NA; CDR3aa: CASSYPDRFYF; CDR3nt: TGTGCCAGCAGTTATCCGGACAGATTTTACTTC
j_gene: TRBJ2-7; d_gene: TRBD1; v_gene: TRBV12-3/TRBV12-4; abundance: many; CDR3aa: CASSDRGRDEQYF; CDR3nt: TGTGCCAGCAGCGACAGGGGACGGGACGAGCAGTACTTC
j_gene: TRBJ1-6; d_gene: NA; v_gene: TRBV5-1; abundance: NA; CDR3aa: CASSLDGVTNSPLHF; CDR3nt: TGCGCCAGCAGCTTGGACGGGGTTACTAATTCACCCCTCCACTTT
j_gene: TRBJ1-5; d_gene: TRBD1; v_gene: TRBV5-1; abundance: few; CDR3aa: CASSLGTGANQPQHF; CDR3nt: TGCGCCAGCAGCTTAGGGACAGGAGCCAATCAGCCCCAGCATTTT
j_gene: TRBJ1-1; d_gene: NA; v_gene: TRBV11-2; abundance: few; CDR3aa: CASSLTGMDFGFF; CDR3nt: TGTGCCAGCAGCTTAACAGGGATGGACTTTGGTTTCTTT
j_gene: TRBJ2-3; d_gene: NA; v_gene: TRBV6-6; abundance: NA; CDR3aa: CASRDTGKETDTQYF; CDR3nt: TGTGCCAGCCGGGATACAGGGAAAGAAACAGATACGCAGTATTTT
j_gene: TRBJ2-5; d_gene: NA; v_gene: TRBV5-1; abundance: NA; CDR3aa: CASSSRKRVEQETQYF; CDR3nt: TGCGCCAGCAGCTCCCGAAAGAGGGTCGAGCAAGAGACCCAGTACTTC
j_gene: TRBJ2-7; d_gene: NA; v_gene: TRBV12-3/TRBV12-4; abundance: NA; CDR3aa: CASSSNTGNEWEQYF; CDR3nt: TGTGCCAGCAGTTCTAATACAGGGAATGAGTGGGAGCAGTACTTC
j_gene: TRBJ2-2; d_gene: NA; v_gene: TRBV12-3/TRBV12-4; abundance: NA; CDR3aa: CASSSRDQNTGELFF; CDR3nt: TGTGCCAGCAGTTCTAGAGACCAAAACACCGGGGAGCTGTTTTTT
j_gene: TRBJ2-7; d_gene: TRBD2; v_gene: TRBV20-1; abundance: few; CDR3aa: CSARDLERDPYEQYF; CDR3nt: TGCAGTGCTAGAGATCTAGAGCGGGACCCCTACGAGCAGTACTTC
j_gene: TRBJ2-1; d_gene: TRBD2; v_gene: TRBV7-9; abundance: NA; CDR3aa: CASTPGPTSGSVPYNEQFF; CDR3nt: TGTGCCAGCACCCCGGGTCCGACTAGCGGGAGTGTCCCCTACAATGAGCAGTTCTTC
j_gene: TRBJ1-1; d_gene: TRBD1; v_gene: TRBV7-9; abundance: many; CDR3aa: CASSSTGKTEAFF; CDR3nt: TGTGCCAGCAGCTCGACAGGGAAGACTGAAGCTTTCTTT
j_gene: TRBJ2-7; d_gene: TRBD1; v_gene: TRBV4-1; abundance: NA; CDR3aa: CASSRTGGMSYEQYF; CDR3nt: TGCGCCAGCAGTCGGACAGGGGGTATGTCCTACGAGCAGTACTTC
j_gene: TRBJ2-6; d_gene: TRBD1; v_gene: TRBV4-3; abundance: NA; CDR3aa: CASSQRQGYSGANVLTF; CDR3nt: TGCGCCAGCAGCCAGAGACAGGGATACTCCGGGGCCAACGTCCTGACTTTC